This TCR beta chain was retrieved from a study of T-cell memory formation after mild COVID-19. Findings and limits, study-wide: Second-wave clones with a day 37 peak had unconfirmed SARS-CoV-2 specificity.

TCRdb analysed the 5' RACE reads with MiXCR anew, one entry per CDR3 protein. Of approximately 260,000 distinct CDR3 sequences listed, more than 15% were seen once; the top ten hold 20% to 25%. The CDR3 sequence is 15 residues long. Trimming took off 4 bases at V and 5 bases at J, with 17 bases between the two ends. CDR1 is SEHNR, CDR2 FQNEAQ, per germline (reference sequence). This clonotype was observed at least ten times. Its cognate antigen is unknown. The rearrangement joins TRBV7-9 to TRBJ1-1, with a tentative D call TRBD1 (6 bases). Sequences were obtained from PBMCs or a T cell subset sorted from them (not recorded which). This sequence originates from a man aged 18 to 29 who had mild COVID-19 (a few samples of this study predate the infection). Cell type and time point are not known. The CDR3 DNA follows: TGTGCCAGCAGCTCACCCACGGGGGCTAGGACTGAAGCTTTCTTT. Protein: CASSSPTGARTEAFF.